This entry lists 26 T cell receptor beta chains sequenced from one sample in a study of shared clonotypes between healthy human individuals. Assay used: immunoSEQ multiplex PCR; TCRdb lists only in-frame clones, some missing. The sample comprises 450,000 to 500,000 clones, roughly 78% of which are singletons, and more than 10% rests with the top ten. Sequenced sample: PBMCs. Receptors were obtained from a woman in her thirties or forties in good health. Some clones in this sample may be carry-over from other donors' samples.

This chain joins TRBV28 and TRBJ1-5; D is unclear. Germline loops: CDR1 MDHEN, CDR2 SYDVKM. The CDR3 is 17 residues long. Trimming shortened V by 1 base and J by 0 bases, and 13 bases separated the two germline ends. CDR3 sequence reads: CASSLFGRGYSNQPQHF. The DNA of the CDR3 is TGTGCCAGCAGTTTATTCGGTAGAGGGTATAGCAATCAGCCCCAGCATTTT.

The chain carries TRBV5-1 and TRBJ1-4, with D maybe TRBD1 (5 bases). Germline-derived CDR1 and CDR2 are SGHRS and YFSETQ. The CDR3 is 15 residues long. V was pared by 3 bases and J by 0 bases, with 9 bases between. Written as DNA, the CDR3 is TGCGCCAGCAGCTATCAGGGTGCAACTAATGAAAAACTGTTTTTT. Protein: CASSYQGATNEKLFF.

This sequence joins TRBV5-5 and TRBJ1-5, with 7 bases matching TRBD1. The CDR3 runs 15 residues. Per the germline V gene, CDR1 is SGHKS and CDR2 is YYEKEE (reference sequence). The ends lost 3 bases at V and 1 base at J; junction bases unmatched: 4. As DNA, the CDR3 is TGTGCCAGCAGCTGGGCGACAGGGAGCAATCAGCCCCAGCATTTT. Translating gives CASSWATGSNQPQHF.

J is TRBJ2-2 and V is TRBV7-2; D ambiguous. The CDR3 spans 12 residues. Between the trimmed V and J ends, which lost 4 bases and 2 bases, there was a span of 2 bases. Germline loops: CDR1 SGHTA, CDR2 FQGNSA. CDR3 protein: CASSYNTGELFF. The DNA for the CDR3 is TGTGCCAGCAGCTACAACACCGGGGAGCTGTTTTTT.

The genes are TRBV2 and TRBJ1-2; D perhaps matches TRBD1 (6 bases). V shed 5 bases and J shed 7 bases, with 17 bases lying between them. Germline assignment: CDR1 SNHLY and CDR2 FYNNEI. The CDR3 is made up of 14 amino acids. This CDR3 is CASSPRGVDSGYTF. The CDR3 bases are TGTGCCAGCAGTCCCAGGGGAGTGGACAGTGGCTACACCTTC.

The table lists this clone with many counts. The V and J genes are TRBV9 and TRBJ1-3, with 7 positions matching TRBD1. CDR1 and CDR2 from the germline V gene are SGDLS and YYNGEE. The trim removed 3 bases at V and 3 bases at J, leaving 12 bases unmatched. The CDR3 extends over 17 amino acids. CDR3 region: CASSGRGDRLFGNTIYF. CDR3 nucleotide sequence: TGTGCCAGCAGCGGGAGGGGGGACAGATTGTTTGGAAACACCATATATTTT. Variable domain in full (rest from reference TRBV9 and TRBJ1-3): DSGVTQTPKHLITATGQRVTLRCSPRSGDLSVYWYQQSLDQGLQFLIQYYNGEERAKGNILERFSAQQFPDLHSELNLSSLELGDSALYFCASSGRGDRLFGNTIYFGEGSWLTVV.

The V call is TRBV6-5, the J call TRBJ2-7; the match to TRBD2 covers 9 bases. V dropped 4 bases and J dropped 2; count of bases not matched to a gene: 3. CDR1 is MNHEY and CDR2 is SVGAGI in the germline V gene. This CDR3 is 14 amino acids long. The CDR3 reads CASSSLAGTYEQYF. DNA for the CDR3: TGTGCCAGCAGTTCTCTAGCGGGGACCTACGAGCAGTACTTC.

The CDR3 reads CASRELGTDYHGYTF. For the CDR3, the DNA is TGTGCCAGCAGGGAGCTCGGGACAGATTATCATGGCTACACCTTC. The chain is built from TRBV27 and TRBJ1-2; 7 bases are shared with TRBD1. This CDR3 has 15 residues. V trimming: 6 bases; J trimming: 6 bases; junction bases outside the gene matches: 13. CDR1 MNHEY and CDR2 SMNVEV come from the germline V gene (reference sequence).

This clone was seen only a few times. The chain employs TRBV4-1 and TRBJ2-7; tentative D call: TRBD2 (6 bases). Per the germline V gene, CDR1 is MGHRA and CDR2 is YSYEKL. V shed 4 bases and J shed 1 base, with 17 bases lying between them. The length of the CDR3 is 16 residues. The CDR3 nucleotides read TGCGCCAGCAGCCCGAGGCAACGGGGAGGTTCCTACGAGCAGTACTTC. It yields the protein CASSPRQRGGSYEQYF.

This clone was seen a handful of times. The chain uses TRBV28 and TRBJ1-1; D is unclear. V gave up 5 bases and J gave up 8 bases, with 12 bases separating them. This CDR3 comprises 12 residues. The V gene's germline CDR1 is MDHEN and CDR2 SYDVKM. The CDR3 reads CASSTPGGEAFF. The CDR3 region has the DNA TGTGCCAGCAGTACACCAGGAGGGGAAGCTTTCTTT.

The chain has TRBV20-1 and TRBJ2-5; unclear D gene. The closer fit of TRBJ2-7 to the DNA end suggests the J call may be wrong. Germline V gene lookup returns CDR1 DFQATT and CDR2 SNEGSKA (reference sequence). The CDR3 contains 11 residues. CDR3 nucleotide sequence: TGCAGTGCCCTCTGGATAAACGAGCAGTACTTC. Amino acids: CSALWINEQYF.

V usage is TRBV28 and J usage is TRBJ2-7, with no clear D. The CDR3 is made up of 11 amino acids. Germline CDR1 MDHEN, CDR2 SYDVKM. V shed 5 bases and J shed 6 bases, with 8 bases lying between them. The CDR3 spells CASSPLSEQYF. The CDR3 bases are TGTGCCAGCAGTCCCTTGTCCGAGCAGTACTTC. The full variable domain, in which reference TRBV28 and TRBJ2-7 provide the parts outside the CDR3, is DVKVTQSSRYLVKRTGEKVFLECVQDMDHENMFWYRQDPGLGLRLIYFSYDVKMKEKGDIPEGYSVSREKKERFSLILESASTNQTSMYLCASSPLSEQYFGPGTRLTVT.

Here the CDR3 DNA reads TGTGCCAGCAGTTTACTCGACAGGGGAGATCAGCCCCAGCATTTT. Translation gives CASSLLDRGDQPQHF. The chain links TRBV28 to TRBJ1-5, with 8 bases lining up with TRBD1. CDR3 length equals 15 residues. Unmatched junction bases numbered 5, after V lost 2 bases and J lost 5 bases. In germline, CDR1 is MDHEN, CDR2 SYDVKM.

J is TRBJ2-7 and V is TRBV5-5, with a possible D match to TRBD1 (5 bases). From germline, CDR1 is SGHKS and CDR2 YYEKEE (reference sequence). V was trimmed by 3 bases and J by 2 bases, leaving 9 bases between them. This CDR3 contains 13 residues. CDR3 DNA sequence: TGTGCCAGCAGCTCGACAGCAACCTACGAGCAGTACTTC. The encoded protein is CASSSTATYEQYF. Combining the CDR3 with reference TRBV5-5 and TRBJ2-7 gives the whole variable domain DAGVTQSPTHLIKTRGQQVTLRCSPISGHKSVSWYQQVLGQGPQFIFQYYEKEERGRGNFPDRFSARQFPNYSSELNVNALLLGDSALYLCASSSTATYEQYFGPGTRLTVT.

This chain connects TRBV19 to TRBJ2-2; D is unresolved. CDR3 length: 15 amino acids. V lost 3 bases and J 7 bases, leaving 15 bases between the germline ends. Germline CDR1 LNHDA, CDR2 SQIVND (reference sequence). CDR3 nucleotides: TGTGCCAGTAGTATCCTTAGACCATCCGGCGGGGAGCTGTTTTTT. Encoded protein: CASSILRPSGGELFF.

Turning to this clone: This probably arose from a read error, given a far larger clone one base away. The chain has TRBV5-1 and TRBJ1-1; possible D gene TRBD1, 6 bases. This CDR3 has 14 residues. V was trimmed by 8 bases and J by 5 bases, leaving 19 bases between them. Germline V gives CDR1 SGHRS, CDR2 YFSETQ. In DNA form, the CDR3 reads TGCGCCAGAAGGTTATCAGGGGCAGAAACTGAAGCTTTCTTT. Translation gives CARRLSGAETEAFF.

The chain combines TRBV19 with TRBJ2-1; D is perhaps TRBD2 (6 bases). The V end lost 3 bases, the J end lost 6 bases, and 9 bases lay between the germline ends. The CDR3 length is 13 residues. The germline gives CDR1 LNHDA, CDR2 SQIVND (reference sequence). The CDR3 nucleotides are TGTGCCAGTAGTATCGGGAGAAGCAATGAGCAGTTCTTC. It specifies CASSIGRSNEQFF.

The chain uses TRBV10-3 and TRBJ1-2; no clear D gene. This CDR3 contains 15 residues. Looked up from germline, CDR1 is ENHRY and CDR2 is SYGVKD. Trimming cost V 3 bases and J 4 bases, with 15 bases left between them. The CDR3 coding sequence is TGTGCCATCAGTGATCGAGGGTCCAGTGGCTATGGCTACACCTTC. It codes for CAISDRGSSGYGYTF.

The rearrangement joins TRBV29-1 to TRBJ2-1; 10 bases align to TRBD1. CDR1 is SQVTM and CDR2 is ANQGSEA in the germline V gene. The V and J ends lost 7 bases and 3 bases, in that order; junction bases with no gene match: 6. This CDR3 region has 14 residues. This CDR3 reads CSASRDRGYNEQFF. CDR3 sequence (DNA): TGCAGCGCCTCCAGGGACAGGGGCTACAATGAGCAGTTCTTC.

The V gene is TRBV7-2, the J gene TRBJ2-7; 7 bases are shared with TRBD2. CDR3 length equals 14 residues. Germline assignment: CDR1 SGHTA and CDR2 FQGNSA. Trimming at V came to 1 base and at J to 0 bases, leaving 0 bases not matched to a gene. This CDR3 is CASSLGDYSYEQYF. The CDR3 DNA reads TGTGCCAGCAGCTTAGGGGACTACTCCTACGAGCAGTACTTC.

V and J are TRBV7-9 and TRBJ1-4; no reliable D call. The CDR3 is made up of 14 amino acids. V was clipped by 6 bases and J by 4 bases, with 12 bases between them. Germline lookup yields CDR1 SEHNR and CDR2 FQNEAQ (reference sequence). The CDR3 DNA follows: TGTGCCAGCAGGATTTCGGAGGTTAATGAAAAACTGTTTTTT. Translating it yields CASRISEVNEKLFF.

This clone was picked up a small number of times. The CDR3 protein is CASSRLTGNQPQHF. CDR3 bases: TGTGCCAGCAGCCGTTTAACGGGGAATCAGCCCCAGCATTTT. V usage is TRBV2 and J usage is TRBJ1-5; no clear D gene. The germline V and J ends were trimmed by 6 bases and 4 bases, with 13 bases remaining between them. Germline V CDR1 and CDR2: SNHLY, FYNNEI. CDR3 length equals 14 residues.

This clone was seen just once. A single base separates this from a much larger clone, so it may be a read error. The chain is built from TRBV29-1 and TRBJ2-1, with D hard to call. Germline lookup yields CDR1 SQVTM and CDR2 ANQGSEA. This CDR3 is built from 14 residues. Between the trimmed V and J ends, which lost 4 bases and 4 bases, there was a span of 14 bases. The CDR3 spells CSVGLLGRYNEQFF. The DNA of the CDR3 is TGCAGCGTTGGCCTGTTGGGCAGATACAATGAGCAGTTCTTC.

This clone was found a few times. The chain has TRBV7-9 and TRBJ1-1, with D perhaps matching TRBD1 (6 bases). This CDR3 has 15 residues. The V gene's germline CDR1 is SEHNR and CDR2 FQNEAQ (reference sequence). The germline V and J ends were trimmed by 2 bases and 1 base, with 11 bases remaining between them. The CDR3 nucleotides are TGTGCCAGCAGCTTAATTAGGGACAAGAACACTGAAGCTTTCTTT. Translated, it gives CASSLIRDKNTEAFF.

The chain recombines TRBV7-2 with TRBJ2-3; 15 bases are a match to TRBD2. The length of the CDR3 is 18 residues. From germline, CDR1 is SGHTA and CDR2 FQGNSA. V shed 5 bases, J shed 4 bases, and the junction held 10 bases outside the gene matches. CDR3 DNA: TGTGCCAGCAGCCCCCCGCCTGGACTAGCGGGAGGGGCAGATACGCAGTATTTT. Protein product: CASSPPPGLAGGADTQYF.

This sequence joins TRBV5-1 and TRBJ2-5; D remains ambiguous. The V and J ends lost 7 bases and 1 base respectively, with 14 bases between them. Germline V gene sequence: CDR1 SGHRS, CDR2 YFSETQ. This CDR3 spans 14 amino acids. The CDR3 is CASFGATGQETQYF. For the CDR3, the DNA is TGCGCCAGCTTCGGTGCGACTGGCCAAGAGACCCAGTACTTC.